This T cell receptor (beta chain) was identified during a study of cytomegalovirus exposure and HLA in healthy donors. General study findings and limits: Reports indicated that the classifier achieved high specificity and sensitivity in diagnosing cytomegalovirus status. Further analysis, carried out later, found HLA-associated TCR beta chains more clonally expanded than equally common other chains.

A remark on this clone: Its antigen is not known.

Both 60 Vbeta primers and 13 Jbeta primers went into the PCR. Libraries were prepared by immunoSEQ multiplex PCR; TCRdb keeps only in-frame clonotypes and omits some of them. Its table lists 150,000 to 200,000 clones. Germline loops: CDR1 WNHNN, CDR2 SYGVQD (reference sequence). The V end lost 4 bases, the J end lost 7 bases, and 7 bases lay between the germline ends. The length of the CDR3 is 12 residues. The material sequenced was PBMCs. The rearrangement joins TRBV10-1 to TRBJ1-4; a possible D gene is TRBD1 (5 bases). The TCR was taken from a man younger than 45 in good health and CMV-seronegative. CDR3 in amino acids: CASSGTPEKLFF. CDR3 DNA: TGCGCCAGCAGTGGGACACCTGAAAAACTGTTTTTT.